This T cell receptor beta chain came from a study of blood T cells in healthy people across ages. Losses at the gene ends were 5 bases for V and 8 bases for J; bases not matched to a gene: 8. Germline V gene lookup returns CDR1 PRHDT and CDR2 FYEKMQ (reference sequence). The CDR3 covers 14 residues. Next came a second PCR, run for about 6 to 12 cycles, which used a sample-barcoded 5' primer along with a J-beta primer mix. Using its own MiXCR run on the 5' RACE reads, TCRdb lists one record per CDR3 protein. The sample includes 1.5 million to 2 million distinct CDR3 sequences, 28% of them seen just once. This clonotype was recorded a few times.

The source material was blood. This TCR derives from a woman aged 30 to 39 in good health. This chain joins TRBV13 and TRBJ2-1; 8 bases fit TRBD2. In DNA, the CDR3 is TGTGCCAGCAGCCAAGTACGGGGGGGCTATGAGCAGTTCTTC. It yields the protein CASSQVRGGYEQFF.